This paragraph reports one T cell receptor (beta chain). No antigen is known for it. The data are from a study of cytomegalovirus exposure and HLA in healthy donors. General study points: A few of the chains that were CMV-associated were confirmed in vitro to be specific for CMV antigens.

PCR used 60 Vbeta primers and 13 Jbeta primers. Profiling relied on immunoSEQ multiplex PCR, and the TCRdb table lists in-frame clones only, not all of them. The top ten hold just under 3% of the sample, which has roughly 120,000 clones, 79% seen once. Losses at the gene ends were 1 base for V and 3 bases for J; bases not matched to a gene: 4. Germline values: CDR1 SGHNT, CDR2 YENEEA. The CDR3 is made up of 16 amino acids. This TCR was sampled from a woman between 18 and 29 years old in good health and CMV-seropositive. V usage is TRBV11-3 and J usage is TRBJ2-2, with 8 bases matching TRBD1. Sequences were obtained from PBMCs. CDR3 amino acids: CASSLGQGRYTGELFF. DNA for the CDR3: TGTGCCAGCAGCTTAGGACAGGGGAGGTACACCGGGGAGCTGTTTTTT.